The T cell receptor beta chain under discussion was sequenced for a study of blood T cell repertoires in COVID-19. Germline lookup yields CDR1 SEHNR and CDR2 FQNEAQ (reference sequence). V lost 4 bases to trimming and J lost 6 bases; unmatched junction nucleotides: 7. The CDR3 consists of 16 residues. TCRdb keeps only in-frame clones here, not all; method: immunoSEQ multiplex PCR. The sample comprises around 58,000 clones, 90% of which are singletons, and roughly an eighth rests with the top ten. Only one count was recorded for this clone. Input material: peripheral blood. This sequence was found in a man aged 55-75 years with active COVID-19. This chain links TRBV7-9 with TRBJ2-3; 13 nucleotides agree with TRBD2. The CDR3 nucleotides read TGTGCCAGCAGCTCCACGGGACTAGCGGGAACTGATACGCAGTATTTT. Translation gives CASSSTGLAGTDTQYF.